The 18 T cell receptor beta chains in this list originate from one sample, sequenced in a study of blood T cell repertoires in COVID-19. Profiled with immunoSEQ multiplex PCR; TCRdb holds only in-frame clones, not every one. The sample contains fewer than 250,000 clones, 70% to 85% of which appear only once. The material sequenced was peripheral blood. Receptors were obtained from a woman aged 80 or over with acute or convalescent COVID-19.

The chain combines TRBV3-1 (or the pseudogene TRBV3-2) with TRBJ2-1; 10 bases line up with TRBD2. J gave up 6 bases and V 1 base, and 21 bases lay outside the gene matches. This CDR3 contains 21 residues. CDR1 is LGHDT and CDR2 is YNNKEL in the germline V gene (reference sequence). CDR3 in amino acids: CASSQVCPSGRVPVQFNEQFF. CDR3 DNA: TGTGCCAGCAGCCAAGTCTGCCCTAGCGGGAGAGTACCCGTTCAGTTCAATGAGCAGTTCTTC.

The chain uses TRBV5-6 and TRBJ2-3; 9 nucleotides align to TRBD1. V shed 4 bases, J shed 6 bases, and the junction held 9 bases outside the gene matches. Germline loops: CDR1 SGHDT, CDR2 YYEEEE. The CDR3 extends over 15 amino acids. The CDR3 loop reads CASSPRTGAGDTQYF. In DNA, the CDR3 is TGTGCCAGCAGCCCCCGGACAGGGGCAGGTGATACGCAGTATTTT.

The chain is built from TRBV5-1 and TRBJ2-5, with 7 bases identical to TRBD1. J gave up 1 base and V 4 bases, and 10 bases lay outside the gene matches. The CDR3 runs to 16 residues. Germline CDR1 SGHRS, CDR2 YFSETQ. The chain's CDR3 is CASSHSPGQPQETQYF. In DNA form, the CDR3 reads TGCGCCAGCAGCCACTCCCCGGGACAGCCCCAAGAGACCCAGTACTTC.

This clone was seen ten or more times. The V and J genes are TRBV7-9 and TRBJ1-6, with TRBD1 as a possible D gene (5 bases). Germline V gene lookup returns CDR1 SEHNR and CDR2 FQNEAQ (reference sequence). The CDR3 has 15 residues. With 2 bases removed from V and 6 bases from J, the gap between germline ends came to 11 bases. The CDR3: CASSLMGQTNSPLHF. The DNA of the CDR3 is TGTGCCAGCAGCTTAATGGGGCAGACTAATTCACCCCTCCACTTT. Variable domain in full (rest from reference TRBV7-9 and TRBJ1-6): DTGVSQNPRHKITKRGQNVTFRCDPISEHNRLYWYRQTLGQGPEFLTYFQNEAQLEKSRLLSDRFSAERPKGSFSTLEIQRTEQGDSAMYLCASSLMGQTNSPLHFGNGTRLTVT.

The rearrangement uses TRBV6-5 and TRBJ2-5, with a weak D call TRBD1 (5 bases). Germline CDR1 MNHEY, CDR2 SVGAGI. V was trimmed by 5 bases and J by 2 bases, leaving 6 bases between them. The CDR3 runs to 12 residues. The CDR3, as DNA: TGTGCCAGCAGTAGGGGACAAGAGACCCAGTACTTC. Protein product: CASSRGQETQYF.

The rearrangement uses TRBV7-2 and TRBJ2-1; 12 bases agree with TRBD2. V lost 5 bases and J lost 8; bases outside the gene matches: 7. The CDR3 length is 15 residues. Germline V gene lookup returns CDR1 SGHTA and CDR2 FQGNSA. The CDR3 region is CASSRTSGAADEQFF. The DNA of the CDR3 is TGTGCCAGCAGCCGGACTAGCGGGGCGGCCGATGAGCAGTTCTTC. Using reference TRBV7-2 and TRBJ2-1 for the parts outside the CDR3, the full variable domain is GAGVSQSPSNKVTEKGKDVELRCDPISGHTALYWYRQSLGQGLEFLIYFQGNSAPDKSGLPSDRFSAERTGGSVSTLTIQRTQQEDSAVYLCASSRTSGAADEQFFGPGTRLTVL.

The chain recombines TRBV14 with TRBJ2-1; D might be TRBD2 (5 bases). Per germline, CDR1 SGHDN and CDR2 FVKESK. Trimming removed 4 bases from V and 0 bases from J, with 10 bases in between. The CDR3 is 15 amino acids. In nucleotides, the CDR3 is TGTGCCAGCAGCCTTGGACTGGGCTCCTACAATGAGCAGTTCTTC. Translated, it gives CASSLGLGSYNEQFF.

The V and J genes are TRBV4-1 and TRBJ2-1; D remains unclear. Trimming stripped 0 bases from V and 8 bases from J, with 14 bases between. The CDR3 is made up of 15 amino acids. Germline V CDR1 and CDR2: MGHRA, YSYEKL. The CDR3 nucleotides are TGCGCCAGCAGCCAAGATCTTCCGGGTATTGATGAGCAGTTCTTC. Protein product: CASSQDLPGIDEQFF.

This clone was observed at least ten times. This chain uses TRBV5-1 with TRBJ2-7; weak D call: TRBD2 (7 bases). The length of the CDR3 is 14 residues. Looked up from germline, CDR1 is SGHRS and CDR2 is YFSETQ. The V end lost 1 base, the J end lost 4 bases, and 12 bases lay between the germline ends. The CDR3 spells CASSLRGALYEQYF. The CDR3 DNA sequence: TGCGCCAGCAGCTTGCGGGGGGCTTTGTACGAGCAGTACTTC.

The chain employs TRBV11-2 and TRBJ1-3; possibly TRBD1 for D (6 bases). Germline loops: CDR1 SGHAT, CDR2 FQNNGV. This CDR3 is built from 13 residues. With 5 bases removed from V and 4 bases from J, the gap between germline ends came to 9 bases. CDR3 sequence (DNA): TGTGCCAGCAGCACCGACAGGGGAAACACCATATATTTT. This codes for CASSTDRGNTIYF.

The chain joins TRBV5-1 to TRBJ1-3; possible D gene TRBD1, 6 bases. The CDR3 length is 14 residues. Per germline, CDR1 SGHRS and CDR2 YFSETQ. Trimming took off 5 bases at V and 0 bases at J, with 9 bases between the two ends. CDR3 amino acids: CASRQGVSGNTIYF. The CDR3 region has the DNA TGCGCCAGCAGACAGGGAGTCTCTGGAAACACCATATATTTT.

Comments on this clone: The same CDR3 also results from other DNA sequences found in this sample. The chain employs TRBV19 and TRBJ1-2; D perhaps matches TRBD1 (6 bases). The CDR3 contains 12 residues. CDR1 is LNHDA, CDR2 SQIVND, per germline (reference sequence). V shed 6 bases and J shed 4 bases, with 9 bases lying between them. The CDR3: CASRDRFYGYTF. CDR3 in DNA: TGTGCCAGTAGAGACAGGTTCTATGGCTACACCTTC.

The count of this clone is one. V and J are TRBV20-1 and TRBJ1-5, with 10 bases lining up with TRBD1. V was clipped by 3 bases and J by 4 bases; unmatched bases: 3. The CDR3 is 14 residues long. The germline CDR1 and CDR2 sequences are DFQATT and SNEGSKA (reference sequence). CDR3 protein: CSASPGQGNQPQHF. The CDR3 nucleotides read TGCAGTGCTAGTCCGGGACAGGGGAATCAGCCCCAGCATTTT.

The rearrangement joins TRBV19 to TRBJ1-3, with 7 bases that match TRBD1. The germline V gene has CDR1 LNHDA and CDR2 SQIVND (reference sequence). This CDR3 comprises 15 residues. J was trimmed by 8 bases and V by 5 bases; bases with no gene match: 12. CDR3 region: CASSGYRGYSDTIYF. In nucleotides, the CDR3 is TGTGCCAGTAGTGGATACAGGGGTTATTCGGACACCATATATTTT. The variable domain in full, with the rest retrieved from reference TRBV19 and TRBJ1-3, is DGGITQSPKYLFRKEGQNVTLSCEQNLNHDAMYWYRQDPGQGLRLIYYSQIVNDFQKGDIAEGYSVSREKKESFPLTVTSAQKNPTAFYLCASSGYRGYSDTIYFGEGSWLTVV.

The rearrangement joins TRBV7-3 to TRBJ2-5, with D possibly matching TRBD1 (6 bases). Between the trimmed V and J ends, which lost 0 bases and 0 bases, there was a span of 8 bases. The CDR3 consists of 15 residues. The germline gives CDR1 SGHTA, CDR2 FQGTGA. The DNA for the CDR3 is TGTGCCAGCAGCTTAACACAGGGCTACCAAGAGACCCAGTACTTC. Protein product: CASSLTQGYQETQYF.

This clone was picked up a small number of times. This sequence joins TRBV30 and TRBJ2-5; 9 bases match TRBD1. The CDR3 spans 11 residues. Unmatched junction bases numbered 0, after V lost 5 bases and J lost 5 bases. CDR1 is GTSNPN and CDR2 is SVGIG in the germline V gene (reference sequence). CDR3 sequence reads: CAWDRGETQYF. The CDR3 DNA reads TGTGCCTGGGACAGGGGGGAGACCCAGTACTTC.

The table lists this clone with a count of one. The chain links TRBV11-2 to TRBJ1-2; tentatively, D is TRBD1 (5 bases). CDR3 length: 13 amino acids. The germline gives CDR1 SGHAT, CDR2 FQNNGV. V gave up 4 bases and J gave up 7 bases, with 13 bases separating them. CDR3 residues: CASSSGLVRGYTF. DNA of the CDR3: TGTGCCAGCAGCTCGGGACTTGTTCGTGGCTACACCTTC. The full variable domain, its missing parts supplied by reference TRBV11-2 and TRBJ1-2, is EAGVAQSPRYKIIEKRQSVAFWCNPISGHATLYWYQQILGQGPKLLIQFQNNGVVDDSQLPKDRFSAERLKGVDSTLKIQPAKLEDSAVYLCASSSGLVRGYTFGSGTRLTVV.

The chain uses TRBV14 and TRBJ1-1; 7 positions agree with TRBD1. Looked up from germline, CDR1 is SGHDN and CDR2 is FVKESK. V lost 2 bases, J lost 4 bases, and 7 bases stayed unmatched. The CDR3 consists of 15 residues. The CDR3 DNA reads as TGTGCCAGCAGCCAATGGGTGTCAGGGGGCACTGAAGCTTTCTTT. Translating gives CASSQWVSGGTEAFF.